A selection of T cell receptor beta chains follows, all from one sample in a study of tumor-infiltrating lymphocytes in localized non-small cell lung cancer. Libraries were prepared by immunoSEQ multiplex PCR; TCRdb keeps only in-frame clonotypes and omits some of them. The repertoire holds around 6,700 clones, with under 80% as singletons. What was sequenced was uninvolved lung tissue not adjacent to the tumor. The receptors were gathered from a human donor with non-small cell lung cancer. Each CDR3 is given with its conserved first and last residue. The D gene is left open where the match is weak. Clone size is given for some rows only: seen once, a few or many times, or a class if the clone is expanded.

j_call d_call v_call clone_size cdr3_aa cdr3_nt
TRBJ1-2 NA TRBV5-4 NA CASSRRIGANYGYTF TGTGCCAGCAGCCGTAGGATTGGAGCTAACTATGGCTACACCTTC
TRBJ1-2 NA TRBV6-5 once CASSYGTSNYGYTF TGTGCCAGCAGTTACGGAACATCTAACTATGGCTACACCTTC
TRBJ2-7 NA TRBV7-6 NA CASSPQEISYEQYF TGTGCCAGCAGCCCGCAGGAAATCTCCTACGAGCAGTACTTC
TRBJ1-6 TRBD1 TRBV10-2 NA CASSASGGGSPLHF TGCGCCAGCAGTGCCTCAGGGGGGGGCTCACCCCTCCACTTT
TRBJ1-2 NA TRBV29-1 NA CSVASGDGYTF TGCAGCGTTGCTTCAGGGGATGGCTACACCTTC
TRBJ1-2 TRBD1 TRBV6-1 few CAVQGTTNYGYTF TGTGCCGTACAGGGGACGACTAACTATGGCTACACCTTC
TRBJ1-6 NA TRBV9 few CASSVEPGTAPLHF TGTGCCAGCAGCGTAGAACCGGGTACGGCACCCCTCCACTTT
TRBJ2-7 TRBD2 TRBV4-1 NA CASSPGGGAAPYEQYF TGCGCCAGCAGCCCGGGAGGGGGGGCCGCCCCTTACGAGCAGTACTTC
TRBJ2-7 TRBD1 TRBV6-5 NA CASSPDRGSYEQYF TGTGCCAGCAGTCCGGACAGGGGCTCCTACGAGCAGTACTTC
TRBJ2-5 TRBD2 TRBV30 once CAWSVRSGVKTQYF TGTGCCTGGAGTGTACGGAGCGGGGTCAAGACCCAGTACTTC
TRBJ1-6 NA TRBV14 NA CASSQGRDRGALHF TGTGCCAGCAGCCAAGGCAGGGACCGCGGGGCCCTCCACTTT
TRBJ1-5 NA TRBV4-1 NA CASSLLYSSNQPQHF TGCGCCAGCAGCCTACTTTACAGTAGCAATCAGCCCCAGCATTTT
TRBJ2-7 NA TRBV9 few CASSVTGSSYEQYF TGTGCCAGCAGCGTGACGGGGAGCTCCTACGAGCAGTACTTC
TRBJ2-5 NA TRBV7-2 few CASSWRETQYF TGTGCCAGCAGCTGGAGGGAGACCCAGTACTTC
TRBJ1-6 NA TRBV5-4 few CASSLEEASRGSPLHF TGTGCCAGCAGCTTGGAGGAGGCAAGTCGGGGGTCACCCCTCCACTTT
TRBJ1-1 NA TRBV7-2 few CASSLEGLDTEAFF TGTGCCAGCAGCTTAGAAGGGTTGGACACTGAAGCTTTCTTT
TRBJ1-5 NA TRBV4-2 NA CASSLGISSQPQHF TGTGCCAGCAGCTTGGGGATTTCTAGTCAGCCCCAGCATTTT
TRBJ1-1 TRBD1 TRBV30 NA CAWKRTGRTEAFF TGTGCCTGGAAACGGACAGGGAGAACTGAAGCTTTCTTT
TRBJ1-5 NA TRBV11-3 NA CASSLDRAGVRNQPQHF TGTGCCAGCAGCTTAGATCGGGCAGGGGTACGCAATCAGCCCCAGCATTTT
TRBJ1-2 TRBD1 TRBV19 NA CASRVAGGGLSDYTF TGTGCCAGTAGGGTGGCAGGGGGAGGATTAAGTGACTACACCTTC
TRBJ2-3 TRBD2 TRBV4-1 NA CASSPGSGGADTQYF TGCGCCAGCAGCCCTGGTAGCGGGGGGGCAGATACGCAGTATTTT
TRBJ2-7 TRBD1 TRBV6-1 NA CASGQASYEQYF TGTGCCTCGGGACAGGCTTCCTACGAGCAGTACTTC
TRBJ2-2 NA TRBV4-3 NA CASSHVGVGELFF TGCGCCAGCAGCCATGTGGGGGTCGGGGAGCTGTTTTTT
TRBJ1-2 TRBD1 TRBV10-3 NA CAISEGTGPYGYTF TGTGCCATCAGTGAAGGGACAGGGCCGTATGGCTACACCTTC
TRBJ1-1 NA TRBV18 medium-sized CASSPVTRNTEAFF TGTGCCAGCTCACCAGTCACAAGGAACACTGAAGCTTTCTTT
TRBJ2-7 TRBD1 TRBV27 NA CASSSWGTASYEQYF TGTGCCAGCAGTTCCTGGGGGACAGCAAGCTACGAGCAGTACTTC
TRBJ2-3 NA TRBV25-1 few CASSEYRVADTQYF TGTGCCAGCAGTGAATACAGGGTCGCGGATACGCAGTATTTT
TRBJ2-3 NA TRBV19 once CASSQALTDTQYF TGTGCCAGTAGTCAAGCCCTCACAGATACGCAGTATTTT
TRBJ1-2 TRBD1 TRBV29-1 NA CSVEVDRGRGYTF TGCAGCGTTGAGGTGGACAGGGGGCGAGGCTACACCTTC